The 13 T cell receptor beta chains below were found in one sample sequenced in a study of graft-versus-host responses after intestinal transplantation. TCRdb's table, derived via immunoSEQ multiplex PCR, lists solely in-frame clones and lacks some. The sample lists 99,000 or so clones, approximately 85% occurring once. Sequencing was performed on PBMCs, taken 255 days after intestinal transplant. These receptors were obtained from a human patient who received an intestinal transplant, so some T cells may come from the graft donor.

The genes are TRBV5-4 and TRBJ1-1; D not resolved. This CDR3 has 14 amino acids. Between the trimmed V and J ends, which lost 4 bases and 0 bases, there was a span of 10 bases. CDR1 and CDR2 from the germline V gene are SGHNT and YYREEE (reference sequence). The CDR3 is CASSTGPMNTEAFF. DNA of the CDR3: TGTGCCAGCAGCACCGGTCCCATGAACACTGAAGCTTTCTTT. Supplemented by reference TRBV5-4 and TRBJ1-1, the full variable domain reads ETGVTQSPTHLIKTRGQQVTLRCSSQSGHNTVSWYQQALGQGPQFIFQYYREEENGRGNFPPRFSGLQFPNYSSELNVNALELDDSALYLCASSTGPMNTEAFFGQGTRLTVV.

This chain uses TRBV28 with TRBJ2-5, with unresolved D. V was cut by 2 bases and J by 13 bases, with 17 bases left in between. This CDR3 is 13 amino acids long. CDR1 MDHEN and CDR2 SYDVKM come from the germline V gene. DNA for the CDR3: TGTGCCAGCAGTTTAGGATTGGTAGGAGTCCGGTACTTC. Translation gives CASSLGLVGVRYF.

The chain carries TRBV7-3 and TRBJ1-1; D unresolved. V lost 5 bases, J lost 5 bases, and 18 bases lay in between. Germline assignment: CDR1 SGHTA and CDR2 FQGTGA. The CDR3 has 15 amino acids. CDR3 DNA: TGTGCCAGCAGCCCCACAATGGGTCAGGAAACTGAAGCTTTCTTT. Its translation is CASSPTMGQETEAFF.

This clone was picked up a small number of times. The chain uses TRBV6-1 and TRBJ1-4, with a possible D match to TRBD1 (5 bases). V was cut by 3 bases and J by 8 bases, with 19 bases left in between. Germline CDR1 reads MNHNS; CDR2 reads SASEGT. The CDR3 contains 16 residues. CDR3 bases: TGTGCCAGCAGTGATTCCGGCAGGGAAGTGGGGGAAAAACTGTTTTTT. Residues: CASSDSGREVGEKLFF.

V is TRBV11-2 and J is TRBJ2-7, with D possibly TRBD1 on 5 matching bases. Germline CDR1 and CDR2: SGHAT and FQNNGV. The CDR3 spans 16 residues. V lost 2 bases and J lost 7, with 21 bases in between. In DNA, the CDR3 is TGTGCCAGCAGCTTAAGGGGAACTCTATCCGTGGGAGAGCAGTACTTC. Amino acids: CASSLRGTLSVGEQYF.

The chain couples TRBV18 to TRBJ2-4, with D possibly being TRBD1 or TRBD2 (7 bases each). Germline V CDR1 and CDR2: KGHSH, LQKENI. The CDR3 consists of 17 residues. Trimming took 1 base from V and 5 from J, leaving 18 bases between them. The CDR3 is CASSPREGRGRENIQYF. CDR3 DNA: TGTGCCAGCTCACCACGGGAGGGTAGGGGGCGAGAAAACATTCAGTACTTC.

The V and J genes are TRBV5-4 and TRBJ2-3; D is perhaps TRBD2 (6 bases). CDR3 length equals 15 residues. V was clipped by 0 bases and J by 6 bases, with 14 bases between them. Per the germline V gene, CDR1 is SGHNT and CDR2 is YYREEE (reference sequence). CDR3 amino acids: CASSLAPFRGDTQYF. CDR3 nucleotides: TGTGCCAGCAGCTTGGCACCCTTCCGGGGGGATACGCAGTATTTT.

This chain connects TRBV27 to TRBJ2-7; D may match TRBD1 or TRBD2 (7 bases each). The CDR3 loop spans 13 amino acids. CDR1 MNHEY and CDR2 SMNVEV come from the germline V gene (reference sequence). V was clipped by 6 bases and J by 3 bases, with 12 bases between them. CDR3 sequence reads: CASRGGDSYEQYF. For the CDR3, the DNA is TGTGCCAGCAGGGGGGGGGACAGCTACGAGCAGTACTTC.

V gene TRBV28 combines with J gene TRBJ1-1; a weak D match, TRBD1 (5 bases). There are 14 residues in the CDR3. V gave up 6 bases and J gave up 1 base, with 12 bases separating them. Germline CDR1 and CDR2: MDHEN and SYDVKM. CDR3 residues: CASRGTGQNTEAFF. The CDR3 coding sequence is TGTGCCAGCAGGGGGACGGGCCAGAACACTGAAGCTTTCTTT. Variable domain in full (rest from reference TRBV28 and TRBJ1-1): DVKVTQSSRYLVKRTGEKVFLECVQDMDHENMFWYRQDPGLGLRLIYFSYDVKMKEKGDIPEGYSVSREKKERFSLILESASTNQTSMYLCASRGTGQNTEAFFGQGTRLTVV.

In this sample, this clone turned up once. The V call is TRBV25-1, the J call TRBJ2-5; D call uncertain. Trimming took 3 bases from V and 1 from J, leaving 18 bases between them. The V gene's germline CDR1 is MGHDK and CDR2 SYGVNS. The CDR3 is made up of 17 amino acids. The CDR3 sequence: CASSDAHLIHGQETQYF. The DNA of the CDR3 is TGTGCCAGCAGTGACGCGCACCTAATTCACGGCCAAGAGACCCAGTACTTC.

V gene TRBV2 combines with J gene TRBJ2-3, with D possibly called TRBD1 or TRBD2 (7 bases each). Trimming took off 6 bases at V and 5 bases at J, with 24 bases between the two ends. Germline assignment: CDR1 SNHLY and CDR2 FYNNEI. CDR3 length: 17 residues. In DNA, the CDR3 is TGTGCCAGCAGCCCCCCGGGGAGGGGGCAATTGCTAGATACGCAGTATTTT. Translation: CASSPPGRGQLLDTQYF.

To note about this clone: Other DNA variants within this sample encode the same CDR3. This CDR3 is CASSLAGNYEQYF. CDR3 coding DNA: TGTGCCAGCAGCTTGGCGGGCAACTACGAGCAGTACTTC. The chain joins TRBV7-2 to TRBJ2-7; D is possibly TRBD2 (5 bases). CDR3 length: 13 amino acids. Germline V gene lookup returns CDR1 SGHTA and CDR2 FQGNSA. The V and J ends lost 3 bases and 3 bases respectively, with 9 bases between them.

The V and J genes are TRBV5-4 and TRBJ1-1, with a possible D match to TRBD1 (5 bases). The CDR3 is 15 residues long. Trimming stripped 2 bases from V and 0 bases from J, with 11 bases between. Germline V CDR1 and CDR2: SGHNT, YYREEE (reference sequence). CDR3 bases: TGTGCCAGCAGCTTACGGGGACGGATGAACACTGAAGCTTTCTTT. Residues: CASSLRGRMNTEAFF.